One sample yielded the 26 T cell receptor beta chains listed below, sequenced in a study of OX40 agonist ivuxolimab in advanced cancers. Libraries were prepared by immunoSEQ multiplex PCR; TCRdb keeps only in-frame clonotypes and omits some of them. Of about 33,000 clones listed, 74% are singletons. The sequencing used CD4+ or CD8+ T cells sorted from blood, collected in a trial of the OX40 agonist ivuxolimab. The receptors originated from an adult with an advanced solid tumor such as melanoma, head and neck, liver or kidney cancer.

The chain joins TRBV7-6 to TRBJ2-2; perhaps TRBD1 as D (6 bases). Germline CDR1 and CDR2: SGHVS and FNYEAQ. The CDR3 covers 15 residues. The germline V and J ends were trimmed by 3 bases and 5 bases, with 13 bases remaining between them. Written as DNA, the CDR3 is TGTGCCAGCAGCTTTGCCACAGGGTTTACCGGGGAGCTGTTTTTT. Its translation: CASSFATGFTGELFF.

This chain connects TRBV6-1 to TRBJ1-3, with 10 bases matching TRBD1. V was clipped by 4 bases and J by 2 bases; unmatched bases: 5. The CDR3 runs 16 residues. The germline CDR1 and CDR2 sequences are MNHNS and SASEGT. As DNA, the CDR3 is TGTGCCAGCAGTGGAGGGACAGGGGTTACTGGAAACACCATATATTTT. Translating gives CASSGGTGVTGNTIYF.

This clone was found once. The chain uses TRBV6-5 and TRBJ2-7, with unresolved D. Trimming took 4 bases from V and 0 from J, leaving 7 bases between them. This CDR3 region has 13 residues. CDR1 MNHEY and CDR2 SVGAGI come from the germline V gene. The CDR3 region is CASSSLGSYEQYF. For the CDR3, the DNA is TGTGCCAGCAGTTCCCTCGGCTCCTACGAGCAGTACTTC.

The rearrangement links TRBV9 to TRBJ2-3; the match to TRBD2 covers 11 bases. In germline, CDR1 is SGDLS, CDR2 YYNGEE. This CDR3 is 16 amino acids long. With V trimmed by 4 bases and J by 3 bases, 7 bases remained unmatched. The DNA of the CDR3 is TGTGCCAGCAGCACTGTACTAGCGGGGGTAACAGATACGCAGTATTTT. Its protein product is CASSTVLAGVTDTQYF.

V usage is TRBV18 and J usage is TRBJ2-5; TRBD2 aligns across 8 bases. The CDR3 spans 13 residues. J lost 5 bases, V lost 3 bases, and 2 bases had no gene match. Germline V gives CDR1 KGHSH, CDR2 LQKENI. Here the CDR3 reads CASSPREGETQYF. The CDR3 DNA reads TGTGCCAGCTCACCCCGGGAGGGGGAGACCCAGTACTTC. Drawing the rest from reference TRBV18 and TRBJ2-5, the complete variable domain is NAGVMQNPRHLVRRRGQEARLRCSPMKGHSHVYWYRQLPEEGLKFMVYLQKENIIDESGMPKERFSAEFPKEGPSILRIQQVVRGDSAAYFCASSPREGETQYFGPGTRLLVL.

This clone was seen only once. The rearrangement joins TRBV12-5 to TRBJ1-1, with TRBD1 as a possible D gene (6 bases). Germline V gene data show CDR1 as LGHNT and CDR2 as FRNRAP. Trimming pared 5 bases from V and 4 bases from J, leaving 17 bases between. This CDR3 contains 15 residues. CDR3 DNA sequence: TGTGCTAGTGGTCCTTCCGGACAGTTTGGCACTGAAGCTTTCTTT. Translation: CASGPSGQFGTEAFF.

The chain links TRBV18 to TRBJ2-5; D tentatively reads TRBD1 or TRBD2 (5 bases each). Germline values: CDR1 KGHSH, CDR2 LQKENI. The CDR3 sequence is 12 residues long. Trimming shortened V by 2 bases and J by 4 bases, and 5 bases separated the two germline ends. The CDR3 nucleotides read TGTGCCAGCTCACCAGGGGGAGAGACCCAGTACTTC. Its protein is CASSPGGETQYF.

In this sample, this clone turned up a few times. The chain carries TRBV6-5 and TRBJ2-7; D is perhaps TRBD1 (5 bases). CDR3 length equals 14 residues. Between the trimmed V and J ends, which lost 4 bases and 2 bases, there was a span of 12 bases. Germline values: CDR1 MNHEY, CDR2 SVGAGI. CDR3 sequence reads: CASSSLTVTYEQYF. CDR3 bases: TGTGCCAGCAGTTCCCTGACAGTTACCTACGAGCAGTACTTC.

The V call is TRBV7-3, the J call TRBJ1-2, with a weak D call TRBD1 (5 bases). This CDR3 contains 13 residues. Per germline, CDR1 SGHTA and CDR2 FQGTGA. The ends were cut back, 6 bases at V and 8 bases at J, with 16 bases in the middle. This CDR3 is CASRGPGEGGYTF. The CDR3 DNA is TGTGCCAGCAGGGGCCCGGGGGAAGGAGGCTACACCTTC.

This clone was picked up one time. The rearrangement links TRBV18 to TRBJ2-5; D call uncertain. The CDR3 loop spans 11 amino acids. Trimming took 3 bases from V and 4 from J, leaving 3 bases between them. Germline CDR1 and CDR2: KGHSH and LQKENI. The CDR3 here is CASSPGETQYF. Here the CDR3 DNA reads TGTGCCAGCTCACCTGGAGAGACCCAGTACTTC.

The chain joins TRBV9 to TRBJ1-2, with unresolved D. The CDR3 length is 15 residues. The V end was cut by 0 bases, the J end by 6 bases, with 15 bases between. Germline CDR1 reads SGDLS; CDR2 reads YYNGEE. CDR3 DNA: TGTGCCAGCAGCGTAGCTAGCGGGTCGCTCCATGGCTACACCTTC. Encoded protein: CASSVASGSLHGYTF.

The V and J genes are TRBV9 and TRBJ1-5; a possible D gene is TRBD1 (6 bases). Per germline, CDR1 SGDLS and CDR2 YYNGEE. V lost 4 bases and J lost 8, with 16 bases in between. There are 14 residues in the CDR3. The CDR3 region is CASSPGHGIEPQHF. The DNA for the CDR3 is TGTGCCAGCAGCCCGGGACACGGGATTGAGCCCCAGCATTTT. Full variable domain (remainder filled in from reference TRBV9 and TRBJ1-5): DSGVTQTPKHLITATGQRVTLRCSPRSGDLSVYWYQQSLDQGLQFLIQYYNGEERAKGNILERFSAQQFPDLHSELNLSSLELGDSALYFCASSPGHGIEPQHFGDGTRLSIL.

This chain joins TRBV6-1 and TRBJ1-5; 8 bases are a match to TRBD1. The CDR3 extends over 14 amino acids. Per germline, CDR1 MNHNS and CDR2 SASEGT. V lost 6 bases to trimming and J lost 5 bases; unmatched junction nucleotides: 6. The CDR3 spells CASRPQGEHQPQHF. CDR3 nucleotide sequence: TGTGCCAGCAGACCACAGGGGGAGCATCAGCCCCAGCATTTT.

The chain joins TRBV6-1 to TRBJ2-2, with a tentative D call TRBD1 (6 bases). Between the trimmed V and J ends, which lost 8 bases and 0 bases, there was a span of 13 bases. There are 15 residues in the CDR3. The V gene's germline CDR1 is MNHNS and CDR2 SASEGT. CDR3 region: CASVQGFANTGELFF. The CDR3 coding sequence is TGTGCCAGCGTCCAGGGGTTCGCGAACACCGGGGAGCTGTTTTTT.

The chain is built from TRBV10-3 and TRBJ1-4, with 7 bases identical to TRBD1. The CDR3 is 15 residues long. V lost 2 bases to trimming and J lost 4 bases; unmatched junction nucleotides: 4. Per germline, CDR1 ENHRY and CDR2 SYGVKD. CDR3 DNA sequence: TGTGCCATCAGTGAGGCCCGGGACAGTAATGAAAAACTGTTTTTT. As protein: CAISEARDSNEKLFF.

This chain links TRBV5-6 with TRBJ2-1; the match to TRBD2 covers 9 bases. The CDR3 runs to 16 residues. The germline gives CDR1 SGHDT, CDR2 YYEEEE. V lost 0 bases, J lost 3 bases, and 4 bases stayed unmatched. The CDR3 sequence: CASSLAQRGDYNEQFF. The DNA of the CDR3 is TGTGCCAGCAGCTTGGCCCAGCGGGGGGACTACAATGAGCAGTTCTTC.

J is TRBJ2-7 and V is TRBV27; TRBD2 matches at 7 bases. The CDR3 has 12 amino acids. The germline CDR1 and CDR2 sequences are MNHEY and SMNVEV (reference sequence). V lost 5 bases, J lost 4 bases, and 2 bases stayed unmatched. The CDR3 loop reads CASSPGGYEQYF. The CDR3 DNA sequence: TGTGCCAGCAGTCCCGGGGGGTACGAGCAGTACTTC.

The V call is TRBV19, the J call TRBJ2-3; no clear D gene. Germline V gives CDR1 LNHDA, CDR2 SQIVND (reference sequence). This CDR3 is 14 amino acids long. V lost 1 base, J lost 4 bases, and 9 bases lay in between. The chain's CDR3 is CASSIAAVPDTQYF. CDR3 DNA: TGTGCCAGTAGTATAGCGGCTGTGCCAGATACGCAGTATTTT.

The rearrangement uses TRBV7-3 and TRBJ2-5; TRBD2 aligns across 9 bases. The CDR3 sequence is 15 residues long. J lost 6 bases, V lost 2 bases, and 7 bases had no gene match. Germline-derived CDR1 and CDR2 are SGHTA and FQGTGA. The CDR3 protein is CASSLLAGGPQTQYF. The CDR3 DNA reads TGTGCCAGCAGCTTATTGGCGGGGGGGCCCCAGACCCAGTACTTC.

V gene TRBV7-9 combines with J gene TRBJ1-1; TRBD1 is a possible D gene (5 bases). Germline V gene lookup returns CDR1 SEHNR and CDR2 FQNEAQ (reference sequence). The CDR3 contains 13 residues. The V end lost 5 bases, the J end lost 5 bases, and 12 bases lay between the germline ends. CDR3 coding DNA: TGTGCCAGCAGCGCCCAGGGAGGGACTGAAGCTTTCTTT. It translates to CASSAQGGTEAFF.

This clone was detected only a few times. The rearrangement uses TRBV29-1 and TRBJ2-1, with D perhaps assigned TRBD1 or TRBD2 (7 bases each). V gave up 0 bases and J gave up 6 bases, with 15 bases separating them. The CDR3 has 15 amino acids. Germline V gene lookup returns CDR1 SQVTM and CDR2 ANQGSEA. The CDR3: CSVEDQGGDLNEQFF. Written as DNA, the CDR3 is TGCAGCGTTGAAGATCAGGGGGGGGACCTCAATGAGCAGTTCTTC.

The chain carries TRBV4-1 and TRBJ2-6; tentative D call: TRBD1 (6 bases). The V gene's germline CDR1 is MGHRA and CDR2 YSYEKL. The CDR3 runs 16 residues. Trimming stripped 6 bases from V and 1 base from J, with 13 bases between. The CDR3 nucleotides read TGCGCCAGCAGACAAACCGACAGGTCTGGGGCCAACGTCCTGACTTTC. Translation: CASRQTDRSGANVLTF.

This clone appeared once. The rearrangement uses TRBV28 and TRBJ1-1, with 9 bases identical to TRBD1. This CDR3 comprises 15 residues. Germline trimming cut 7 bases from V and 3 bases from J; bases unmatched to any gene: 9. Germline V lookup: CDR1 MDHEN, CDR2 SYDVKM. CDR3 sequence (DNA): TGTGCCAGCAACGGACAGGGGATGGGAGACACTGAAGCTTTCTTT. It translates to CASNGQGMGDTEAFF.

V is TRBV5-1 and J is TRBJ2-2; weak D call: TRBD1 (6 bases). V was pared by 5 bases and J by 3 bases, with 11 bases between. Germline assignment: CDR1 SGHRS and CDR2 YFSETQ. The CDR3 loop spans 14 amino acids. CDR3 residues: CASRNSGDTGELFF. The CDR3 region has the DNA TGCGCCAGCAGAAATTCAGGGGACACCGGGGAGCTGTTTTTT.

V and J are TRBV5-1 and TRBJ2-7, with 7 bases identical to TRBD1. Losses at the gene ends were 3 bases for V and 3 bases for J; bases not matched to a gene: 3. This CDR3 has 13 amino acids. The germline CDR1 and CDR2 sequences are SGHRS and YFSETQ. In DNA form, the CDR3 reads TGCGCCAGCAGCTGGGGACAGAGCTACGAGCAGTACGTC. Amino acids: CASSWGQSYEQYV.

The V call is TRBV6-1, the J call TRBJ1-2, with TRBD1 as a possible D gene (6 bases). Between the trimmed V and J ends, which lost 5 bases and 8 bases, there was a span of 15 bases. In germline, CDR1 is MNHNS, CDR2 SASEGT. This CDR3 spans 13 amino acids. The CDR3 region is CASSTQGGTGYTF. The CDR3 nucleotides are TGTGCCAGCAGTACACAGGGAGGGACCGGCTACACCTTC.